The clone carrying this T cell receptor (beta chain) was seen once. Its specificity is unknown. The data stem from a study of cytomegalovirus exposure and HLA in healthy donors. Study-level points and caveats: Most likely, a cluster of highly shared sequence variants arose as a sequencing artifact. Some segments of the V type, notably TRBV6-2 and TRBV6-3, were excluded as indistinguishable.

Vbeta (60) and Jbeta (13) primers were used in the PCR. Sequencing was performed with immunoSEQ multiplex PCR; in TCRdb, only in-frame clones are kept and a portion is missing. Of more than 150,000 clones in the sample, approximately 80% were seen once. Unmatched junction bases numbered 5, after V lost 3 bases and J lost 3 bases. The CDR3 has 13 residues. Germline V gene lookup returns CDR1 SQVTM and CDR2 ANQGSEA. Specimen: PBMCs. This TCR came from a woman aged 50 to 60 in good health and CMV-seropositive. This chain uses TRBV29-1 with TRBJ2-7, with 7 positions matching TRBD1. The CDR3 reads CSVERGRIYEQYF. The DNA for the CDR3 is TGCAGCGTTGAGAGGGGGCGAATCTACGAGCAGTACTTC.